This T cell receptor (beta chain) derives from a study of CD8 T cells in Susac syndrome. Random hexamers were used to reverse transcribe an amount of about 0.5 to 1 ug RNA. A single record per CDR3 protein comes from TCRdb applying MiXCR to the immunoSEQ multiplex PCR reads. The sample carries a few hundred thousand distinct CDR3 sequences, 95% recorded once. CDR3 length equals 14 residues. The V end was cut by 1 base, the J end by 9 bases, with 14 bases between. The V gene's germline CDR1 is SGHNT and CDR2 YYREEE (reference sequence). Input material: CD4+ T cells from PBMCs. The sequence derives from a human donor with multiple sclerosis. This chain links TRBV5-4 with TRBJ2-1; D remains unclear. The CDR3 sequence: CASSLTPSSFEQFF. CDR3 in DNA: TGTGCCAGCAGCTTGACCCCGTCTAGTTTTGAGCAGTTCTTC.